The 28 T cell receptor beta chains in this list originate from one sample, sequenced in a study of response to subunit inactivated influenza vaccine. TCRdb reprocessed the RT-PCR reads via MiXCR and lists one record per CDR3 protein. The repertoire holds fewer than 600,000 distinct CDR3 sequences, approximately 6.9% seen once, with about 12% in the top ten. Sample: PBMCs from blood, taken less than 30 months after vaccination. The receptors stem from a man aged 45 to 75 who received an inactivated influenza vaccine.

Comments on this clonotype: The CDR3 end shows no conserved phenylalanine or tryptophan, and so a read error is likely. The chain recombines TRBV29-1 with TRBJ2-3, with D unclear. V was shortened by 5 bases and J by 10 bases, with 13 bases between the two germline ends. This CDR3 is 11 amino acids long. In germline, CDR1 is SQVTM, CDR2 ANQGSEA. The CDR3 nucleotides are TGCAGCGTTCCCTCTTCTCCTGCGCAGTATTCT. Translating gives CSVPSSPAQYS.

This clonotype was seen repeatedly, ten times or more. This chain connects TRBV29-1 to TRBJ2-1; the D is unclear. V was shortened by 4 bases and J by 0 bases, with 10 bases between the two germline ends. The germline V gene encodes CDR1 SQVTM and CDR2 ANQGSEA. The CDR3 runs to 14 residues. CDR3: CSVVYASSYNEQFF. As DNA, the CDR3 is TGCAGCGTTGTCTATGCGAGCTCCTACAATGAGCAGTTCTTC.

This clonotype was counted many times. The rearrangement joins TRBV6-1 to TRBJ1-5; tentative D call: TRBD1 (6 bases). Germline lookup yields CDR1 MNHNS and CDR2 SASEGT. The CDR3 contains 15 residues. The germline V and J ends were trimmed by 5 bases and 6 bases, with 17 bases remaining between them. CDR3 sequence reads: CASSPATGRSQPQHF. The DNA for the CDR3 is TGTGCCAGCAGTCCCGCCACAGGGAGGAGTCAGCCCCAGCATTTT.

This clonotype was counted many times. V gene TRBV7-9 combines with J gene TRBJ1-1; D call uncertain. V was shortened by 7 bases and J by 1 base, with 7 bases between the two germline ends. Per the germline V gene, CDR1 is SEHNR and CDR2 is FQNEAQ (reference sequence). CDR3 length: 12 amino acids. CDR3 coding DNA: TGTGCCAGCAAATTCCCGAACACTGAAGCTTTCTTT. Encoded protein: CASKFPNTEAFF. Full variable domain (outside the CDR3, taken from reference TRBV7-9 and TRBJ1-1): DTGVSQNPRHKITKRGQNVTFRCDPISEHNRLYWYRQTLGQGPEFLTYFQNEAQLEKSRLLSDRFSAERPKGSFSTLEIQRTEQGDSAMYLCASKFPNTEAFFGQGTRLTVV.

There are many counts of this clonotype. The CDR3 protein is CSVGSGLQRGELFF. Here the CDR3 DNA reads TGCAGCGTTGGATCGGGACTCCAGCGCGGGGAGCTGTTTTTT. This rearrangement joins TRBV29-1 to TRBJ2-2, with D maybe TRBD2 (6 bases). CDR1 and CDR2 (germline): SQVTM, ANQGSEA. V gave up 4 bases and J gave up 7 bases, with 16 bases separating them. The CDR3 spans 14 residues.

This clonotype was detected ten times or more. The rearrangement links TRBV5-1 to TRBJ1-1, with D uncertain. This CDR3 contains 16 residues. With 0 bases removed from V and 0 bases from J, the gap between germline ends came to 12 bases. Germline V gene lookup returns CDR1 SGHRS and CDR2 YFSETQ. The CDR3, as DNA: TGCGCCAGCAGCTTGGGCTACGGCGGAATGAACACTGAAGCTTTCTTT. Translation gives CASSLGYGGMNTEAFF.

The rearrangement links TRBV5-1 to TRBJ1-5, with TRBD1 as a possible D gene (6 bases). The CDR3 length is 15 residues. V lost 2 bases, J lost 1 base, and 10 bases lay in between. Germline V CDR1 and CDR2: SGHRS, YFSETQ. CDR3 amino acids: CASSFSGQSNQPQHF. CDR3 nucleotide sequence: TGCGCCAGCAGCTTTTCTGGACAGAGCAATCAGCCCCAGCATTTT.

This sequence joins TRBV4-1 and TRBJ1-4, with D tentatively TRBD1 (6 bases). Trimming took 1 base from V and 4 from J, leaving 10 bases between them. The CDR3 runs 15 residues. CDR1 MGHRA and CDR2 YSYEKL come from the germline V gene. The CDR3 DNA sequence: TGCGCCAGCAGCCAAGGGGACATGGATAATGAAAAACTGTTTTTT. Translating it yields CASSQGDMDNEKLFF.

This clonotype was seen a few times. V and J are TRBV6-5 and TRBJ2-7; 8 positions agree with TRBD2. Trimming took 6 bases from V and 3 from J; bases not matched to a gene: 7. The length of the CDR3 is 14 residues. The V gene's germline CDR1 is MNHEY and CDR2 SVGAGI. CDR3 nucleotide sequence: TGTGCCAGCAGCTACCGGGGGGGGGACTACGAGCAGTACTTC. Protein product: CASSYRGGDYEQYF.

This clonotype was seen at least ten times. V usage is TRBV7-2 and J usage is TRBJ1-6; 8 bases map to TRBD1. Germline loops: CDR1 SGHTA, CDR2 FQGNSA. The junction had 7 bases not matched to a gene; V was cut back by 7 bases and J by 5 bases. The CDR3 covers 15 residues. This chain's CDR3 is CASTLGQANNSPLHF. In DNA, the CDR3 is TGTGCCAGCACCCTGGGACAGGCGAATAATTCACCCCTCCACTTT. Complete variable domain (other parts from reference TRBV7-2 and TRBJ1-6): GAGVSQSPSNKVTEKGKDVELRCDPISGHTALYWYRQSLGQGLEFLIYFQGNSAPDKSGLPSDRFSAERTGGSVSTLTIQRTQQEDSAVYLCASTLGQANNSPLHFGNGTRLTVT.

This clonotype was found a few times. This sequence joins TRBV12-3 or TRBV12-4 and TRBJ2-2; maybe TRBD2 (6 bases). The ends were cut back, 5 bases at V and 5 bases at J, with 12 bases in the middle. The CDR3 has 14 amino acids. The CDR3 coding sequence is TGTGCCAGCAGTCCCGCAGGGAGGACCGGGGAGCTGTTTTTT. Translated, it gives CASSPAGRTGELFF.

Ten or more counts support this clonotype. CDR3 amino acids: CASSLLTGSGYEQYF. The CDR3 region has the DNA TGTGCCAGCAGCTTACTGACAGGGAGCGGCTACGAGCAGTACTTC. The chain uses TRBV7-8 and TRBJ2-7; 7 bases align to TRBD1. With V trimmed by 2 bases and J by 3 bases, 7 bases remained unmatched. The germline CDR1 and CDR2 sequences are SGHVS and FQNEAQ. The CDR3 extends over 15 amino acids.

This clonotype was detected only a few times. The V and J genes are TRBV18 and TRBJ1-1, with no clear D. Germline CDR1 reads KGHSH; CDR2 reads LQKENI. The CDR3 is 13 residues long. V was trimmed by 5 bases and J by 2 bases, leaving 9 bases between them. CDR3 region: CASSSGFNTEAFF. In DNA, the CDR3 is TGTGCCAGCTCATCTGGTTTTAACACTGAAGCTTTCTTT.

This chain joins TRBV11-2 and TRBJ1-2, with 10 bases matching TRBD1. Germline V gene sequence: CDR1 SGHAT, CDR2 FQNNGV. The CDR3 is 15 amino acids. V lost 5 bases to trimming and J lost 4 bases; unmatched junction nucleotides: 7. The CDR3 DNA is TGTGCCAGCAGCCAGGGACAGGGGATCCTCTATGGCTACACCTTC. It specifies CASSQGQGILYGYTF. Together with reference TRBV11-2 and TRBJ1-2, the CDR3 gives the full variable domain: EAGVAQSPRYKIIEKRQSVAFWCNPISGHATLYWYQQILGQGPKLLIQFQNNGVVDDSQLPKDRFSAERLKGVDSTLKIQPAKLEDSAVYLCASSQGQGILYGYTFGSGTRLTVV.

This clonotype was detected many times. The CDR3 loop is CASSLALDTSGIYNEQFF. DNA of the CDR3: TGCGCCAGCAGCTTGGCCTTAGACACTAGCGGGATCTACAATGAGCAGTTCTTC. The chain has TRBV5-1 and TRBJ2-1, with 10 bases that match TRBD2. After removal of 0 bases from V and 3 bases from J, the junction contained 9 bases not matched to a gene. Germline CDR1 reads SGHRS; CDR2 reads YFSETQ. The CDR3 length is 18 residues.

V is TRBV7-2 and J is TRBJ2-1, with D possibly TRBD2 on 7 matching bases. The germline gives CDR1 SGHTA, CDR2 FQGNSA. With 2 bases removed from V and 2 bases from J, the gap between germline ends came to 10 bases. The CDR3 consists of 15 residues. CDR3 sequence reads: CASSLWGGPYNEQFF. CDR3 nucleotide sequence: TGTGCCAGCAGCTTATGGGGGGGCCCCTACAATGAGCAGTTCTTC.

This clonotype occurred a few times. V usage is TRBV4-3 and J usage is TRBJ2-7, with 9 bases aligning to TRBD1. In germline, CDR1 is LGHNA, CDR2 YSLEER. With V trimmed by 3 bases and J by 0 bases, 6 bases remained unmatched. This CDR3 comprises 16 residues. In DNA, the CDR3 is TGCGCCAGCAGCCACGATACAGGGGGCAGCTCCTACGAGCAGTACTTC. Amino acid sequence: CASSHDTGGSSYEQYF.

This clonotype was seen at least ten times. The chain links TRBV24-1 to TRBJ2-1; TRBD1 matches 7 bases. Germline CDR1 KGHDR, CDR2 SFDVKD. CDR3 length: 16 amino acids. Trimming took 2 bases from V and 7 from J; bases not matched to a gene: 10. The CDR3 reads CATSDYRDRDMNEQFF. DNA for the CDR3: TGTGCCACCAGTGATTACCGGGACAGAGACATGAATGAGCAGTTCTTC.

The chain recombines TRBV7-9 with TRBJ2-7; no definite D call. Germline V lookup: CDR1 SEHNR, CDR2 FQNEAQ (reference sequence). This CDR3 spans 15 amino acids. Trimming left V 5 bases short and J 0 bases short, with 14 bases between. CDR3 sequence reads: CASSPELTSSYEQYF. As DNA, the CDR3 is TGTGCCAGCAGCCCCGAGTTAACCAGCTCCTACGAGCAGTACTTC.

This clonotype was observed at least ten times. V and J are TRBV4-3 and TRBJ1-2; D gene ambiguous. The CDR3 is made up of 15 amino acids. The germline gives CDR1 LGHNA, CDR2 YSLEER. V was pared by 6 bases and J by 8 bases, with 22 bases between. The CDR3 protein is CASRGYEGVVGGYTF. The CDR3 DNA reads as TGCGCCAGCAGGGGATACGAGGGTGTCGTGGGAGGCTACACCTTC.

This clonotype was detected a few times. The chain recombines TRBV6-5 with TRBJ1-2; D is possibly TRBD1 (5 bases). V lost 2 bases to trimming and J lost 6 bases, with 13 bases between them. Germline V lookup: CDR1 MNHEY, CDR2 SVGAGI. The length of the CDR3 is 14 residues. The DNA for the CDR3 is TGTGCCAGCAGTTACATGAGGGGAATCGATGGCTACACCTTC. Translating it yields CASSYMRGIDGYTF.

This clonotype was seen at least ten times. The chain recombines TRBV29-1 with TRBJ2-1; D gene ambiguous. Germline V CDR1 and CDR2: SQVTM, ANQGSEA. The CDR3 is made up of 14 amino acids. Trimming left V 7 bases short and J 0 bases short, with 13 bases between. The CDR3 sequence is CSAPLTGSYNEQFF. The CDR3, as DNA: TGCAGCGCGCCCCTGACGGGCTCCTACAATGAGCAGTTCTTC.

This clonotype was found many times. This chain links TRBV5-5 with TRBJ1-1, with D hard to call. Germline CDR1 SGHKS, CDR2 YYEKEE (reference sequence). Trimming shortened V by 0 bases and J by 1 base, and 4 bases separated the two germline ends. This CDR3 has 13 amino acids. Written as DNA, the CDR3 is TGTGCCAGCAGCTTGGTCACGAACACTGAAGCTTTCTTT. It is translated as CASSLVTNTEAFF.

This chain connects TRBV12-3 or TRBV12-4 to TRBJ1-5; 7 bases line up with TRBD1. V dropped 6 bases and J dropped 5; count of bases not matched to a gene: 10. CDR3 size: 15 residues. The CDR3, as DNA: TGTGCCAGCAGCAACGGGACAGCGGTCTATCAGCCCCAGCATTTT. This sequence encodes CASSNGTAVYQPQHF.

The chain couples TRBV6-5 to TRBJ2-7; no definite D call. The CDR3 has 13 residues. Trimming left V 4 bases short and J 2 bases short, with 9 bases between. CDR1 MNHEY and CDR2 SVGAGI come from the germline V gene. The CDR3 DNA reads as TGTGCCAGCAGTTGGGCCAGCGCCTACGAGCAGTACTTC. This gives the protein CASSWASAYEQYF.

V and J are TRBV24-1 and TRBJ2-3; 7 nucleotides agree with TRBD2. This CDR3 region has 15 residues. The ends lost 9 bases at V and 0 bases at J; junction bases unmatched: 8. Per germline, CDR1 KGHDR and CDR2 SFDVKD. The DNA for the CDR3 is TGTGCCACCCCGAGGGCTAGCGGAAGCACAGATACGCAGTATTTT. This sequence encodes CATPRASGSTDTQYF.

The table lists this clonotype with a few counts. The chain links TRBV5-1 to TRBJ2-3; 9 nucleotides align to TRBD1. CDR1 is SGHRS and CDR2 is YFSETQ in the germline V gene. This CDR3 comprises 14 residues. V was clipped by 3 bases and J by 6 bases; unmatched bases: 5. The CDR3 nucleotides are TGCGCCAGCAGCTCACAGGGGGCCCCGGATACGCAGTATTTT. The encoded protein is CASSSQGAPDTQYF.

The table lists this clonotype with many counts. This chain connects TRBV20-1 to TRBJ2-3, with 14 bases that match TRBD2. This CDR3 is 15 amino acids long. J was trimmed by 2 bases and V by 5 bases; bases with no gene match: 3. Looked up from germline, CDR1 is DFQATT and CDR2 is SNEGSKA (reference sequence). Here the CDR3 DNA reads TGCAGTGCTTGGACTAGCGGGGGGTCCACAGATACGCAGTATTTT. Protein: CSAWTSGGSTDTQYF.